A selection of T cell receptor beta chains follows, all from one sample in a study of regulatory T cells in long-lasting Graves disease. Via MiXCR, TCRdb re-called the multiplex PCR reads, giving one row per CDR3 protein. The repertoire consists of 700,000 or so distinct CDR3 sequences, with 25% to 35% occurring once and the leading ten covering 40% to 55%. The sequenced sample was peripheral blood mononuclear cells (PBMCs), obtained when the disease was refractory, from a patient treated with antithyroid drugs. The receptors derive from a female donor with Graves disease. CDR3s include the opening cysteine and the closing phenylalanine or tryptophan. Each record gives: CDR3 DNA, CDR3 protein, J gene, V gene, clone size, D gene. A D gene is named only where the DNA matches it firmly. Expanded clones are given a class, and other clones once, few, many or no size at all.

TGTGCCAGCAGCTCTTGGGACGGCCCCTACGAGCAGTACTTC CASSSWDGPYEQYF TRBJ2-7 TRBV11-2 . .
TGTGCCAGCAGCCAAGGCCTCCTCAGGGGAGGCAATCAGCCCCAGCATTTT CASSQGLLRGGNQPQHF TRBJ1-5 TRBV3-1 many .
TGTGCCAGTAGTATGTCCGGTTGGGATCCGAACACTGAAGCTTTCTTT CASSMSGWDPNTEAFF TRBJ1-1 TRBV19 . .
TGTGCCAGCAGCCCCAATGACGACAGGCCTTATGGCTACACCTTC CASSPNDDRPYGYTF TRBJ1-2 TRBV11-2 many .
TGTGCCAGCGGTAGAGAGGGGAAGAACAATCAGCCCCAGCATTTT CASGREGKNNQPQHF TRBJ1-5 TRBV7-8 few .
TGCAGTGCTAGCGAGGGTTTCACGAACTCCTACGAGCAGTACTTC CSASEGFTNSYEQYF TRBJ2-7 TRBV20-1 few .
TGCAGTGCTAGAGATCTTGAAGGGGGCGGCAATCAGCCCCAGCATTTT CSARDLEGGGNQPQHF TRBJ1-5 TRBV20-1 few TRBD1
TGTGCCAGCAGCCAAGGGTGGGGTTACTATGGCTACACCTTC CASSQGWGYYGYTF TRBJ1-2 TRBV3-1 . .
TGTGCCAGCAGCGGGATGGGGAGGACCTATGGCTACACCTTC CASSGMGRTYGYTF TRBJ1-2 TRBV12-3/TRBV12-4 many .
TGTGCCAGCAGCGAAATGAACACTGAAGCTTTCTTT CASSEMNTEAFF TRBJ1-1 TRBV6-1 many .
TGTGCCAGTAGACAGGGGCCGCCTCTCTATGGCTACACCTTC CASRQGPPLYGYTF TRBJ1-2 TRBV19 . TRBD1
TGTGCCAGCAGCCCACTGCTAGGTGAGGCCGCGGGGGCCCAGTACTTC CASSPLLGEAAGAQYF TRBJ2-5 TRBV7-6 . TRBD2
TGTGCCAGCAGCCCCAGAAGGATGGCAGCTTTCTTT CASSPRRMAAFF TRBJ1-1 TRBV6-1 few .
TGCGCCAGCAGCTTCGTCGGCTTACAAGAGACCCAGTACTTC CASSFVGLQETQYF TRBJ2-5 TRBV5-5 few .
TGTGCCAGCAGTTACTCGATTCCAGGGAACTCCTACGAGCAGTACTTC CASSYSIPGNSYEQYF TRBJ2-7 TRBV6-5 many .
TGCGCCAGCAGCTTGGGACGGGATAATTCACCCCTCCACTTT CASSLGRDNSPLHF TRBJ1-6 TRBV5-1 few .